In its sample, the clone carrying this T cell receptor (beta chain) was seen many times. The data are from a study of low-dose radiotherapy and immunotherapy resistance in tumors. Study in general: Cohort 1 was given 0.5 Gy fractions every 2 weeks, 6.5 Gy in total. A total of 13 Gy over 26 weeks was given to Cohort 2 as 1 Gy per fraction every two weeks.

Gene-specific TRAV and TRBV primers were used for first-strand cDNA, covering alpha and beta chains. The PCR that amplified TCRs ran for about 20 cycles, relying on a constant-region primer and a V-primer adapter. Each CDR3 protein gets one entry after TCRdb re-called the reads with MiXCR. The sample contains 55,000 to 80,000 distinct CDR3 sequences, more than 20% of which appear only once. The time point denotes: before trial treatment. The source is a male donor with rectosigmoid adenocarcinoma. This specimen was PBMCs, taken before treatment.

The CDR3 DNA follows: TGTGCCAGCAGCTCGGGAAACGAGCAGTACTTC. Translated: CASSSGNEQYF. The J gene is TRBJ2-7, the V gene TRBV7-2; tentatively, D is TRBD2 (5 bases). This CDR3 has 11 residues. V shed 4 bases and J shed 5 bases, with 6 bases lying between them. Per germline, CDR1 SGHTA and CDR2 FQGNSA. The variable domain in full, with the rest retrieved from reference TRBV7-2 and TRBJ2-7, is GAGVSQSPSNKVTEKGKDVELRCDPISGHTALYWYRQSLGQGLEFLIYFQGNSAPDKSGLPSDRFSAERTGGSVSTLTIQRTQQEDSAVYLCASSSGNEQYFGPGTRLTVT.